This TCR beta chain was obtained from a study of blood T cell repertoires in COVID-19. Study-wide background: Collection of acute and convalescent COVID-19 samples took place in the United States, Italy and Spain.

The data were produced by immunoSEQ multiplex PCR, yet TCRdb's version contains in-frame clones alone and is incomplete. The sample has a few hundred thousand clones; more than 65% are singletons. The participants were between about 18 and 90 years old and came from about two dozen US areas. What the recovered Cohort 3 donors had was two negative PCRs, clearance, or symptom resolution. The CDR3 covers 16 residues. The V end was cut by 0 bases, the J end by 0 bases, with 12 bases between. Germline V gene lookup returns CDR1 SGHTA and CDR2 FQGNSA. This receptor was obtained from a man aged 50-60 years who had recovered from COVID-19. Sequenced input: PBMCs or T cells enriched from blood (not recorded which). This sequence joins TRBV7-2 and TRBJ2-7; D is possibly TRBD2 (5 bases). In DNA, the CDR3 is TGTGCCAGCAGCTTAGCTAGCGCCAGGAGCTCCTACGAGCAGTACTTC. Amino acids: CASSLASARSSYEQYF.